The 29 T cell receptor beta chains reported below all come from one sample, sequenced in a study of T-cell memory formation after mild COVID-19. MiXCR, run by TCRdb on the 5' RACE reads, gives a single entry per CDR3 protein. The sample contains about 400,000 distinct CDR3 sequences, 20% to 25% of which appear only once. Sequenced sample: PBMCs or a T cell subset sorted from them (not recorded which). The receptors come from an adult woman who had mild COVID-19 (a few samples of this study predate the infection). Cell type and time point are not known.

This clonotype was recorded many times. CDR3 sequence: CASSHGGTLSEQYF. The CDR3 DNA reads TGTGCCAGCAGCCACGGAGGGACGCTAAGCGAGCAGTACTTC. This rearrangement joins TRBV6-6 to TRBJ2-7, with D possibly TRBD2 on 6 matching bases. V lost 6 bases to trimming and J lost 6 bases, with 18 bases between them. Germline CDR1 is MNHNY and CDR2 is SVGAGI (reference sequence). The CDR3 has 14 residues.

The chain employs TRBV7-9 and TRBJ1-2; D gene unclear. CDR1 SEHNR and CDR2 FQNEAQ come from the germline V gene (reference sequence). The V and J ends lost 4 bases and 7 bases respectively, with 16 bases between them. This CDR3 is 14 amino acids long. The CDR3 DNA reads TGTGCCAGCAGCTCGCGCGTCGCTATGGGTGGCTACACCTTC. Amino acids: CASSSRVAMGGYTF.

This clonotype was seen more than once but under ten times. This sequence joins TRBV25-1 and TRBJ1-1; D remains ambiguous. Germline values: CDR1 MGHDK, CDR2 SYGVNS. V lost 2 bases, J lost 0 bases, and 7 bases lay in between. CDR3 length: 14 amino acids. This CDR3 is CASSEPGVNTEAFF. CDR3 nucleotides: TGTGCCAGCAGTGAACCCGGGGTGAACACTGAAGCTTTCTTT.

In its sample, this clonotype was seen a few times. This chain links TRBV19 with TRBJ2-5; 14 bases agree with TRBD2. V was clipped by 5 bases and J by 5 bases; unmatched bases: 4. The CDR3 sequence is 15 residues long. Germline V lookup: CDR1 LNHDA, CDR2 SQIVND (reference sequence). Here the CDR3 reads CASSAGLAGVETQYF. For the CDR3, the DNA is TGTGCCAGTAGTGCGGGACTAGCGGGAGTTGAGACCCAGTACTTC.

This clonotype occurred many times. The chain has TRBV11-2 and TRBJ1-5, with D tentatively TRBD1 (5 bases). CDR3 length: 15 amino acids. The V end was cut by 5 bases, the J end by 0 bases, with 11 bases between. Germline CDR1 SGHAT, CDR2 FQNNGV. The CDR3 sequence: CASSPQGYSNQPQHF. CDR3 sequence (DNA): TGTGCCAGCAGCCCTCAGGGATATAGCAATCAGCCCCAGCATTTT.

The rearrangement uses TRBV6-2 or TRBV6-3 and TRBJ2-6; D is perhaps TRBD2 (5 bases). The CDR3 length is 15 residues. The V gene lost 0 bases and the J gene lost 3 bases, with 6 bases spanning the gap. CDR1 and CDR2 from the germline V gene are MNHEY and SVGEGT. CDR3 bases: TGTGCCAGCAGTTACTCGAGGGATGGGGCCAACGTCCTGACTTTC. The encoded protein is CASSYSRDGANVLTF.

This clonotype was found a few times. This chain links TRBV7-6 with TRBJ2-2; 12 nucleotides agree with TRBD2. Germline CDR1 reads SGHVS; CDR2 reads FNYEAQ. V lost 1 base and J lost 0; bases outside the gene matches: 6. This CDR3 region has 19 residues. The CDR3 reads CASSLGTSGDPANTGELFF. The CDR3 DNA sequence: TGTGCCAGCAGCTTAGGGACTAGCGGGGACCCCGCGAACACCGGGGAGCTGTTTTTT.

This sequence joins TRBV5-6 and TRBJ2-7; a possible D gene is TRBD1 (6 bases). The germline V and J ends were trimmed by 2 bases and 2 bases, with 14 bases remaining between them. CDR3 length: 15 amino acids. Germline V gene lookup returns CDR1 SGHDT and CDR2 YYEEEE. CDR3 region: CASSFTGRSTYEQYF. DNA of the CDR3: TGTGCCAGCAGCTTTACAGGGAGATCCACCTACGAGCAGTACTTC.

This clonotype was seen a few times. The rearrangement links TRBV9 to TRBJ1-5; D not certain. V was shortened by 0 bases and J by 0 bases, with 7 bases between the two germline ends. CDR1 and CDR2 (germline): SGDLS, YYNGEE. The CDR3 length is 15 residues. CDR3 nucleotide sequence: TGTGCCAGCAGCGTAGGAGGGAATAGCAATCAGCCCCAGCATTTT. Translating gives CASSVGGNSNQPQHF.

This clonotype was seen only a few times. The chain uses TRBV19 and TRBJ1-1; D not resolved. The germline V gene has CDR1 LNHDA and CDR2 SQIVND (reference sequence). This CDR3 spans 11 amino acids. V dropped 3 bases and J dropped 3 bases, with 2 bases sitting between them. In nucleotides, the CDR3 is TGTGCCAGTAGTATTTACACTGAAGCTTTCTTT. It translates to CASSIYTEAFF.

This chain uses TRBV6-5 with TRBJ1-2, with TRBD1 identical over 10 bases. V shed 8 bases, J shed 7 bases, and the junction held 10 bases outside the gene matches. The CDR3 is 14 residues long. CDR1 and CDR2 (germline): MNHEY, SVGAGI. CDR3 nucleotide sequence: TGTGCCAGCTGTGGAGGACAGGGGGTTTTTGGCTACACCTTC. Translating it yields CASCGGQGVFGYTF.

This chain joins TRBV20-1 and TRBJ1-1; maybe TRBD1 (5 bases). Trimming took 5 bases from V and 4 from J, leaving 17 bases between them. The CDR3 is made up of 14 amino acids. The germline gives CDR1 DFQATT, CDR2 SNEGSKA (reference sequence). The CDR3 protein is CSAGATGEGTEAFF. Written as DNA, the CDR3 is TGCAGTGCTGGCGCCACGGGGGAGGGCACTGAAGCTTTCTTT.

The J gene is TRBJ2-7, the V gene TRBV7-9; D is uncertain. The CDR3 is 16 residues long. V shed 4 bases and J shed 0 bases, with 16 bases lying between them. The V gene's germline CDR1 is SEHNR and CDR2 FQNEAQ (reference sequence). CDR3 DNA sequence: TGTGCCAGCAGCTCCGAGGAGTGGCCTGGCTCCTACGAGCAGTACTTC. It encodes CASSSEEWPGSYEQYF. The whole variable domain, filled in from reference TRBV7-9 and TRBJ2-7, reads DTGVSQNPRHKITKRGQNVTFRCDPISEHNRLYWYRQTLGQGPEFLTYFQNEAQLEKSRLLSDRFSAERPKGSFSTLEIQRTEQGDSAMYLCASSSEEWPGSYEQYFGPGTRLTVT.

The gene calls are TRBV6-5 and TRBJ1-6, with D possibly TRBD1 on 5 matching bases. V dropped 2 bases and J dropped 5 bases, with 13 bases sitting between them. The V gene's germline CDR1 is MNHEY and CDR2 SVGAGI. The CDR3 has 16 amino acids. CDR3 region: CASSYRGGRDNSPLHF. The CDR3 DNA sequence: TGTGCCAGCAGTTACCGGGGGGGAAGGGATAATTCACCCCTCCACTTT.

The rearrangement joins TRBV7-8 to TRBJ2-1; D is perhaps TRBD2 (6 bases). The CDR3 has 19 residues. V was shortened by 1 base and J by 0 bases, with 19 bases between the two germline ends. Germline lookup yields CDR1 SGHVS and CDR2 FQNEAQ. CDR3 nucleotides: TGTGCCAGCAGCTTAGTAGGTAGCGCGTTCGGGAGCTCCTACAATGAGCAGTTCTTC. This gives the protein CASSLVGSAFGSSYNEQFF.

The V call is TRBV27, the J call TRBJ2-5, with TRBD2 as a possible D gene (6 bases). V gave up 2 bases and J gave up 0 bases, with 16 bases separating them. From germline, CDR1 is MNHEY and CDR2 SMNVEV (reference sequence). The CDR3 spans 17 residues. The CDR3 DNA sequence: TGTGCCAGCAGTTTAGAATCTATAGCGGCCAACCAAGAGACCCAGTACTTC. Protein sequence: CASSLESIAANQETQYF.

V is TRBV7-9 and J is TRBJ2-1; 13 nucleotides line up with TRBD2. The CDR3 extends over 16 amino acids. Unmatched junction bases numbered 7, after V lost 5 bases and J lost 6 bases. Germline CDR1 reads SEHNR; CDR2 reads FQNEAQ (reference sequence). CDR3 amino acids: CASSAPGLAGINEQFF. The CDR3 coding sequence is TGTGCCAGCAGCGCCCCGGGACTAGCGGGAATCAATGAGCAGTTCTTC.

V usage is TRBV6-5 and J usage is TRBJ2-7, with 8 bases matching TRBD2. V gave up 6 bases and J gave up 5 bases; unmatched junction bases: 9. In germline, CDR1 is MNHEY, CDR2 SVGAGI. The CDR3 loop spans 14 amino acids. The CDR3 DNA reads TGTGCCAGCAGCCGGCGAGCGGGAGCCCACGAGCAGTACTTC. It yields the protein CASSRRAGAHEQYF.

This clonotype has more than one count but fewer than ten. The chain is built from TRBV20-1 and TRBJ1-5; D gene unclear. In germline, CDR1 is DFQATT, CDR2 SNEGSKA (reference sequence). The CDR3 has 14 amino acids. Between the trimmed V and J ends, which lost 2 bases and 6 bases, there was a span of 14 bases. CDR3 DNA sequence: TGCAGTGCTAGATCATCCGGGATTGGTCAGCCCCAGCATTTT. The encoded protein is CSARSSGIGQPQHF.

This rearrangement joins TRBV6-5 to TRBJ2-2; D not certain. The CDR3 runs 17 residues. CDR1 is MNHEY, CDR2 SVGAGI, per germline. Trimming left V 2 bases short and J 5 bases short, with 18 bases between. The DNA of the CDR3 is TGTGCCAGCAGTTACGGACGGCGCTCGTTTATAACCGGGGAGCTGTTTTTT. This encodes CASSYGRRSFITGELFF.

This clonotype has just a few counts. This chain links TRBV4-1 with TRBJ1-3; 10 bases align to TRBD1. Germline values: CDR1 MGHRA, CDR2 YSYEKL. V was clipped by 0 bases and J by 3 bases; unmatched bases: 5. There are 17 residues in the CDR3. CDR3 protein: CASSQDGTGAYGNTIYF. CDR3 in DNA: TGCGCCAGCAGCCAAGATGGGACAGGGGCGTATGGAAACACCATATATTTT.

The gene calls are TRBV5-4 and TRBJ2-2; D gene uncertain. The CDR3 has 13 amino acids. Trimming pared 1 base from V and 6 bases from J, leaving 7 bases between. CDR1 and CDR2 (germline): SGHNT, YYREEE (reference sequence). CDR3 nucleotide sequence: TGTGCCAGCAGCTTGTGGCAGGCCGGGGAGCTGTTTTTT. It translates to CASSLWQAGELFF. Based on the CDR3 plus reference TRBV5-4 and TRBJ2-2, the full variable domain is ETGVTQSPTHLIKTRGQQVTLRCSSQSGHNTVSWYQQALGQGPQFIFQYYREEENGRGNFPPRFSGLQFPNYSSELNVNALELDDSALYLCASSLWQAGELFFGEGSRLTVL.

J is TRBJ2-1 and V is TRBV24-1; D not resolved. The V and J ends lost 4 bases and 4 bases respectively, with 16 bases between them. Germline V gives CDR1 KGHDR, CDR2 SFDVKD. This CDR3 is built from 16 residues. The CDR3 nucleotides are TGTGCCACCAGTGACCCGACCCAGAATCCATACAATGAGCAGTTCTTC. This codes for CATSDPTQNPYNEQFF.

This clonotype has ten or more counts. CDR3 protein: CASSLVGGRTEAFF. The CDR3 DNA reads TGTGCCAGCAGCTTAGTCGGCGGGAGAACTGAAGCTTTCTTT. The chain uses TRBV7-2 and TRBJ1-1; D is ambiguous. The V and J ends lost 1 base and 5 bases respectively, with 11 bases between them. This CDR3 has 14 amino acids. Germline lookup yields CDR1 SGHTA and CDR2 FQGNSA.

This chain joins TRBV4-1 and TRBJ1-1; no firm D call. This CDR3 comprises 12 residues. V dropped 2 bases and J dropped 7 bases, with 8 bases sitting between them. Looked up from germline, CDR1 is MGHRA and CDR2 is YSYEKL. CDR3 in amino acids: CASSQIWREAFF. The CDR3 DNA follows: TGCGCCAGCAGCCAAATTTGGCGTGAAGCTTTCTTT.

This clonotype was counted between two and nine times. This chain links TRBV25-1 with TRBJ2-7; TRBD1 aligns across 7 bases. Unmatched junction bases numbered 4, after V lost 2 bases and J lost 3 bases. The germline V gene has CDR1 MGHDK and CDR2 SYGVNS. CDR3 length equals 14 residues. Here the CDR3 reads CASSEGTVNYEQYF. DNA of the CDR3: TGTGCCAGCAGTGAAGGGACAGTCAACTACGAGCAGTACTTC.

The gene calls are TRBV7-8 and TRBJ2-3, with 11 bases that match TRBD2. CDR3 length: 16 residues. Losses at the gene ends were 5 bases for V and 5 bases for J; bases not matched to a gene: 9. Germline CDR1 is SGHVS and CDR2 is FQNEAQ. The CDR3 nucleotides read TGTGCCAGCAGCCGTATCCTGGGACTAGCGGTAGATACGCAGTATTTT. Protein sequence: CASSRILGLAVDTQYF.

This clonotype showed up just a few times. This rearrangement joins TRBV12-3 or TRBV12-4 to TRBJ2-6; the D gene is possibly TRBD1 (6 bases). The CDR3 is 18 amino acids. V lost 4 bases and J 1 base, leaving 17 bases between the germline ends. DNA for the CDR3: TGTGCCAGCAGTTCGCCAACAGGGTCAGGATCTGGGGCCAACGTCCTGACTTTC. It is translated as CASSSPTGSGSGANVLTF.

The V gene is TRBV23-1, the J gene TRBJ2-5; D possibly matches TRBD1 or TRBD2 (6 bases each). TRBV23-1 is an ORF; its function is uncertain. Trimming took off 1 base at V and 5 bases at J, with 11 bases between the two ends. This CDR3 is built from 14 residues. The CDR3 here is CASSQWGAWETQYF. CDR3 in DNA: TGCGCCAGCAGTCAATGGGGGGCTTGGGAGACCCAGTACTTC.